This TCR beta chain was obtained from a study of T cell changes during pregnancy in multiple sclerosis. Measured with immunoSEQ multiplex PCR; TCRdb has only the in-frame clones, and not every one. The repertoire holds tens of thousands of clones, with just over 90% as singletons. The germline V gene has CDR1 KGHSH and CDR2 LQKENI. The CDR3 totals 17 residues. Trimming removed 3 bases from V and 1 base from J, with 18 bases in between. Here the sequenced sample was CD4+ T cells from peripheral blood mononuclear cells, taken in the third trimester of pregnancy. The sequence came from a female donor with multiple sclerosis, enrolled in a pregnancy study. This chain joins TRBV18 and TRBJ1-1; D is possibly TRBD1 (5 bases). The CDR3 region is CASSPLLTGDTNTEAFF. CDR3 bases: TGTGCCAGCTCACCCCTTTTAACGGGGGATACGAACACTGAAGCTTTCTTT.